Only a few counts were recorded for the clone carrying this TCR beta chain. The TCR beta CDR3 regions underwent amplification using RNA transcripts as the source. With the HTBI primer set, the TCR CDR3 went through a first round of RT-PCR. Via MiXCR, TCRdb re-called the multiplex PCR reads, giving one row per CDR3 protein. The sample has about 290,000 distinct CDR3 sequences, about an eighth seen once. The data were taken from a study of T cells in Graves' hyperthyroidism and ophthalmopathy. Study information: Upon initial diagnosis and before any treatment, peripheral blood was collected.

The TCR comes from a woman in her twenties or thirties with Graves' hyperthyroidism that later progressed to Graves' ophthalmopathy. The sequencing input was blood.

The CDR3 spells CASSLRTEGEQYF. As DNA, the CDR3 is TGTGCCAGCAGCCTCCGGACGGAGGGCGAGCAGTACTTC. The chain links TRBV9 to TRBJ2-7; possibly TRBD2 for D (6 bases). Germline V lookup: CDR1 SGDLS, CDR2 YYNGEE. V shed 4 bases and J shed 6 bases, with 14 bases lying between them. The length of the CDR3 is 13 residues.